What follows is one TCR beta chain and its context. Sequencing used immunoSEQ multiplex PCR; TCRdb keeps in-frame clones, though not all of them. The repertoire includes 100,000 to 150,000 clones, 65% to 85% of them detected once, and approximately 18% sits in the top ten. Germline CDR1 reads MNHEY; CDR2 reads SMNVEV (reference sequence). V was trimmed by 3 bases and J by 5 bases, leaving 8 bases between them. The CDR3 runs 14 residues. This entry is derived from a study of blood T cell repertoires in COVID-19. Looking at the study overall: Some COVID-19 samples were acute and others convalescent; all came from the United States, Italy and Spain. Sample material is recorded as cDNA or gDNA derived from T cells, B-cell-depleted T cells, or PBMCs.

The sequence derives from an elderly woman with acute or convalescent COVID-19. The chain joins TRBV27 to TRBJ1-6; D is ambiguous. Source material: peripheral blood. This chain's CDR3 is CASSFRPNNSPLHF. The CDR3, as DNA: TGTGCCAGCAGTTTCCGTCCTAATAATTCACCCCTCCACTTT.